The 30 T cell receptor beta chains given below trace back to one sample, sequenced in a study of human T cells and chemical hapten exposure. TCRdb ran MiXCR on the RACE reads and lists one entry per CDR3 protein. The sample includes 45,000 or so distinct CDR3 sequences, 3.5% to 4.5% seen only once; the top ten take about 6%. The time point is: healthy volunteer bleed at 2 weeks. Total RNA was isolated from whole blood that had not been fractionated. Sequencing used whole blood. The receptor source for this set is a human donor in good health. Some clones in this sample may be carry-over from other donors' samples.

V gene TRBV5-1 combines with J gene TRBJ1-1; 9 bases fit TRBD1. Trimming removed 6 bases from V and 4 bases from J; junction bases left unmatched: 10. The CDR3 spans 15 residues. Germline CDR1 reads SGHRS; CDR2 reads YFSETQ. Here the CDR3 reads CASTRQGTGPTEAFF. As DNA, the CDR3 is TGCGCCAGCACACGTCAGGGGACAGGGCCCACTGAAGCTTTCTTT.

The sample holds many counts of this clonotype. The rearrangement uses TRBV14 and TRBJ1-1; the D is unclear. Germline V gene data show CDR1 as SGHDN and CDR2 as FVKESK. The V end was cut by 1 base, the J end by 5 bases, with 14 bases between. CDR3 length: 15 residues. This chain's CDR3 is CASSQVSLTRTEAFF. DNA of the CDR3: TGTGCCAGCAGCCAAGTCAGTTTGACGAGGACTGAAGCTTTCTTT.

This clonotype appeared many times. The CDR3 DNA sequence: TGCGCCAGCAGCTTGGAGTCTACCACCGGGGAGCTGTTTTTT. Its protein product is CASSLESTTGELFF. V usage is TRBV5-1 and J usage is TRBJ2-2; D is undetermined. Germline V lookup: CDR1 SGHRS, CDR2 YFSETQ. The CDR3 is 14 amino acids. Trimming cost V 0 bases and J 4 bases, with 7 bases left between them.

Ten or more counts support this clonotype. CDR3 residues: CASRDSNQPQHF. CDR3 DNA sequence: TGTGCCAGCAGGGATAGCAATCAGCCCCAGCATTTT. The chain links TRBV12-3 or TRBV12-4 to TRBJ1-5; D not certain. This CDR3 comprises 12 residues. Trimming left V 6 bases short and J 0 bases short, with 3 bases between.

This chain links TRBV5-1 with TRBJ2-2; TRBD2 aligns across 14 bases. The CDR3 is 23 amino acids. CDR1 and CDR2 (germline): SGHRS, YFSETQ. Unmatched junction bases numbered 17, after V lost 0 bases and J lost 1 base. DNA for the CDR3: TGCGCCAGCAGCTTGGCCCTGGCTACCCTAGGGACTAGCGGGAGAGTGAACACCGGGGAGCTGTTTTTT. Residues: CASSLALATLGTSGRVNTGELFF.

Of note for this clonotype: Just one base apart from a much larger clone, this may be a read error. The gene calls are TRBV27 and TRBJ2-7; D may correspond to TRBD1 or TRBD2 (5 bases each). The CDR3 runs 16 residues. Trimming shortened V by 4 bases and J by 3 bases, and 19 bases separated the two germline ends. Germline CDR1 MNHEY, CDR2 SMNVEV (reference sequence). The CDR3: CASSWSSAGTDYEQYF. The CDR3 DNA reads TGTGCCAGCAGTTGGTCGTCCGCAGGGACCGACTACGAGCAGTACTTC.

This clonotype showed up many times. The V call is TRBV20-1, the J call TRBJ2-1; TRBD1 might be the D (6 bases). Germline V gives CDR1 DFQATT, CDR2 SNEGSKA (reference sequence). CDR3 length: 14 residues. The V and J ends lost 3 bases and 9 bases respectively, with 18 bases between them. The DNA of the CDR3 is TGCAGTGCTAGGATCTGGGGGCGGTTTGGTGAGCAGTTCTTC. Protein product: CSARIWGRFGEQFF.

In this sample, this clonotype turned up a few times. This rearrangement joins TRBV4-2 to TRBJ2-7, with D possibly matching TRBD2 (6 bases). V was shortened by 0 bases and J by 3 bases, with 12 bases between the two germline ends. The CDR3 is 15 residues long. In germline, CDR1 is LGHNA, CDR2 YNFKEQ. CDR3 in amino acids: CASSQEEGGHYEQYF. For the CDR3, the DNA is TGTGCCAGCAGCCAAGAGGAGGGCGGGCACTACGAGCAGTACTTC.

The chain carries TRBV27 and TRBJ2-3; 11 nucleotides agree with TRBD2. With 5 bases clipped from V and 4 bases from J, the junction kept 14 bases outside the gene matches. The CDR3 runs 18 residues. CDR1 is MNHEY and CDR2 is SMNVEV in the germline V gene (reference sequence). The CDR3 nucleotides are TGTGCCAGCAGTCCCCTGACTAGCGGGGCTTCTACCCCAGATACGCAGTATTTT. Protein sequence: CASSPLTSGASTPDTQYF.

This clonotype was counted at least ten times. This rearrangement joins TRBV20-1 to TRBJ2-2; 9 nucleotides agree with TRBD2. The length of the CDR3 is 15 residues. In germline, CDR1 is DFQATT, CDR2 SNEGSKA (reference sequence). The J segment lost 4 bases and the V segment lost 3 bases, leaving 6 bases of the junction unmatched. The CDR3 protein is CSARTNSGSTGELFF. CDR3 bases: TGCAGTGCTAGGACAAATAGCGGGAGCACCGGGGAGCTGTTTTTT.

A few counts support this clonotype. The genes are TRBV20-1 and TRBJ2-2; a weak D match, TRBD2 (6 bases). The germline CDR1 and CDR2 sequences are DFQATT and SNEGSKA (reference sequence). Trimming removed 0 bases from V and 10 bases from J, with 21 bases in between. The CDR3 runs to 16 residues. The CDR3 bases are TGCAGTGCTAGAGATACTAGCCGTTACCCCTTGGAGGAGCTGTTTTTT. It translates to CSARDTSRYPLEELFF.

With respect to this clonotype: Just one base apart from a much larger clone, this may be a read error. The V call is TRBV7-9, the J call TRBJ2-3; TRBD1 might be the D (6 bases). There are 14 residues in the CDR3. Germline V gene sequence: CDR1 SEHNR, CDR2 FQNEAQ (reference sequence). The CDR3 loop reads CASSLRTATDKQYF. CDR3 nucleotides: TGTGCCAGCAGCCTAAGGACAGCCACAGATAAGCAGTATTTT.

This clonotype was recorded many times. V gene TRBV12-3 or TRBV12-4 combines with J gene TRBJ2-4; 9 positions agree with TRBD1. Germline trimming cut 6 bases from V and 1 base from J; bases unmatched to any gene: 7. CDR3 length: 16 residues. CDR3 sequence reads: CASRDRGVVAKNIQYF. CDR3 in DNA: TGTGCCAGCAGGGACAGGGGAGTAGTGGCCAAAAACATTCAGTACTTC.

This clonotype has a count of ten or more. The chain couples TRBV2 to TRBJ2-1; D unclear. Between the trimmed V and J ends, which lost 3 bases and 12 bases, there was a span of 12 bases. The CDR3 runs 12 residues. In germline, CDR1 is SNHLY, CDR2 FYNNEI. As DNA, the CDR3 is TGTGCCAGCAGTGAGTTAGCCCGCCTGCAGTTCTTC. Its translation: CASSELARLQFF.

This clonotype showed up just once. This may stem from a read error, because a much larger clone lies one nucleotide away. As the CDR3 is not closed by the conserved phenylalanine or tryptophan, this likely results from a read error. The chain combines TRBV20-1 with TRBJ2-7; 9 bases are a match to TRBD1. CDR1 DFQATT and CDR2 SNEGSKA come from the germline V gene (reference sequence). The V gene end was trimmed by 5 bases and the J gene end by 2 bases; junction bases not matched to a gene: 7. The CDR3 consists of 14 residues. The CDR3 sequence: CSALTGGAAYEQYY. The CDR3 region has the DNA TGCAGTGCTCTTACAGGGGGCGCCGCCTACGAGCAGTACTAC.

Turning to this clonotype: Mismatch with germline at one junction end may stem from a read error. This rearrangement joins TRBV11-2 to TRBJ2-1; D gene unclear. This CDR3 has 12 amino acids. Per the germline V gene, CDR1 is SGHAT and CDR2 is FQNNGV. The CDR3 loop is CASSLSNNEKFF. CDR3 DNA: TGTGCCAGCAGCTTATCGAATAATGAGAAGTTCTTC. Filled out from reference TRBV11-2 and TRBJ2-1, the complete variable domain reads EAGVAQSPRYKIIEKRQSVAFWCNPISGHATLYWYQQILGQGPKLLIQFQNNGVVDDSQLPKDRFSAERLKGVDSTLKIQPAKLEDSAVYLCASSLSNNEKFFGPGTRLTVL.

Ten or more counts support this clonotype. V is TRBV11-2 and J is TRBJ2-2; D ambiguous. The germline V gene has CDR1 SGHAT and CDR2 FQNNGV. The CDR3 has 15 amino acids. The germline V and J ends were trimmed by 0 bases and 6 bases, with 11 bases remaining between them. The CDR3 sequence: CASSLDRRSAGELFF. CDR3 DNA: TGTGCCAGCAGCTTAGATCGCCGGTCAGCCGGGGAGCTGTTTTTT.

The J gene is TRBJ2-2, the V gene TRBV28; D is unresolved. The CDR3 runs 14 residues. Germline V gene sequence: CDR1 MDHEN, CDR2 SYDVKM. Trimming took off 3 bases at V and 1 base at J, with 6 bases between the two ends. The CDR3 is CASSFLGNTGELFF. The CDR3 DNA sequence: TGTGCCAGCAGTTTCCTGGGGAACACCGGGGAGCTGTTTTTT.

The chain links TRBV3-1 to TRBJ2-5; a weak D match, TRBD1 (5 bases). The CDR3 consists of 13 residues. V was trimmed by 5 bases and J by 4 bases, leaving 11 bases between them. Per the germline V gene, CDR1 is LGHDT and CDR2 is YNNKEL (reference sequence). CDR3 in amino acids: CASSSWQGETQYF. The CDR3 DNA reads TGTGCCAGCAGCTCTTGGCAGGGAGAGACCCAGTACTTC.

This clonotype occurred a few times. The junction departs from germline at one end; a sequencing error may be responsible. This chain connects TRBV4-1 to TRBJ2-7; D gene ambiguous. Germline values: CDR1 MGHRA, CDR2 YSYEKL. This CDR3 region has 15 residues. CDR3 in DNA: TGCGCTAGCAGGAACGTTAAGGGCCGGTTCTACGAGCAGTACTTC. As protein: CASRNVKGRFYEQYF.

This clonotype was observed a few times. The V and J genes are TRBV5-1 and TRBJ1-2; D might be TRBD1 (5 bases). The ends were cut back, 1 base at V and 4 bases at J, with 11 bases in the middle. The germline CDR1 and CDR2 sequences are SGHRS and YFSETQ. The CDR3 covers 14 residues. CDR3: CASSLSGSPYGYTF. The CDR3 DNA follows: TGCGCCAGCAGCTTGTCAGGGTCTCCCTATGGCTACACCTTC.

The chain is built from TRBV6-5 and TRBJ2-7; possibly TRBD1 for D (6 bases). Trimming removed 4 bases at V and 4 bases at J, with 8 bases between. CDR3 length: 12 residues. Germline loops: CDR1 MNHEY, CDR2 SVGAGI. This chain's CDR3 is CASSSQGYEQYF. In nucleotides, the CDR3 is TGTGCCAGCAGTTCACAGGGTTACGAGCAGTACTTC.

This clonotype was seen many times. V and J are TRBV29-1 and TRBJ2-7; 8 bases agree with TRBD1. CDR3 length equals 14 residues. Germline V gives CDR1 SQVTM, CDR2 ANQGSEA. Losses at the gene ends were 7 bases for V and 2 bases for J; bases not matched to a gene: 10. The CDR3 spells CSAGPTGVPYEQYF. The DNA of the CDR3 is TGCAGCGCTGGCCCGACAGGGGTTCCCTACGAGCAGTACTTC.

This clonotype was counted only a few times. This chain connects TRBV2 to TRBJ2-7, with 11 bases lining up with TRBD2. This CDR3 is 17 amino acids long. Germline CDR1 and CDR2: SNHLY and FYNNEI. The trim removed 6 bases at V and 7 bases at J, leaving 17 bases unmatched. The DNA for the CDR3 is TGTGCCAGCAGCCGCGGGACTAGCGGCCCCCGGAACGGGGAGCAGTACTTC. It codes for CASSRGTSGPRNGEQYF.

This clonotype was observed at least ten times. CDR3 amino acids: CASSFIADSTDTQYF. For the CDR3, the DNA is TGTGCCAGCAGCTTTATAGCGGATAGCACAGATACGCAGTATTTT. The rearrangement links TRBV5-4 to TRBJ2-3, with a possible D match to TRBD2 (6 bases). Germline CDR1 reads SGHNT; CDR2 reads YYREEE (reference sequence). CDR3 length equals 15 residues. Trimming cost V 2 bases and J 0 bases, with 10 bases left between them.

This clonotype has a handful of counts. This sequence joins TRBV27 and TRBJ2-7, with TRBD2 matching over 8 bases. Germline V CDR1 and CDR2: MNHEY, SMNVEV (reference sequence). The ends lost 5 bases at V and 6 bases at J; junction bases unmatched: 12. This CDR3 is built from 15 residues. In DNA form, the CDR3 reads TGTGCCAGCAGTGCCGGTTTGAGCGGGAGACCCGAGCAGTACTTC. Residues: CASSAGLSGRPEQYF.

This clonotype was counted at least ten times. This sequence joins TRBV12-3 or TRBV12-4 and TRBJ1-5, with D tentatively TRBD1 (5 bases). CDR3 length equals 13 residues. Trimming removed 5 bases from V and 6 bases from J, with 11 bases in between. The CDR3 bases are TGTGCCAGCAGTCCAGGGCCGGGTCAGCCCCAGCATTTT. It translates to CASSPGPGQPQHF.

The genes are TRBV29-1 and TRBJ2-4, with D hard to call. Trimming took 0 bases from V and 5 from J, leaving 14 bases between them. CDR1 and CDR2 (germline): SQVTM, ANQGSEA. This CDR3 region has 15 residues. CDR3 bases: TGCAGCGTTGAAGACACAACAAGGGTGGAAAACATTCAGTACTTC. Its translation is CSVEDTTRVENIQYF.

This clonotype was counted ten times or more. This chain connects TRBV5-1 to TRBJ1-4; D call uncertain. CDR3 size: 12 residues. Germline V gene lookup returns CDR1 SGHRS and CDR2 YFSETQ. Between the trimmed V and J ends, which lost 2 bases and 12 bases, there was a span of 11 bases. The CDR3 region is CASSFWGLELFF. DNA of the CDR3: TGCGCCAGCAGCTTCTGGGGATTAGAACTGTTTTTT.

This clonotype was detected ten times or more. This rearrangement joins TRBV6-5 to TRBJ1-1; 10 nucleotides match TRBD1. The V gene end was trimmed by 4 bases and the J gene end by 4 bases; junction bases not matched to a gene: 0. The CDR3 is 13 amino acids. Looked up from germline, CDR1 is MNHEY and CDR2 is SVGAGI. This chain's CDR3 is CASSWTGGTEAFF. CDR3 nucleotides: TGTGCCAGCAGTTGGACAGGGGGCACTGAAGCTTTCTTT.